This passage covers 19 T cell receptor beta chains from one sample sequenced in a study of T cells expressing NK-cell markers (dated by TCRdb to about 2020). Libraries came from 5' RACE. Sequencing relied on an Illumina HiSeq 2000. The reads went through TCRdb reprocessing, and each CDR3 protein sequence gets one entry with no DNA. The sample table records about 460,000 distinct CDR3 sequences. Approximately 1.5% of the sample is held by the ten biggest clonotypes. Source material: blood T cells: a sorted CD56 or NKG2C T cell subset, CD4+ or CD8+ T cells, or bulk PBMC T cells (not recorded which). These receptors were collected from a woman aged 45-65 years in good health. Donor details come from another sample of the same person, matched by shared clones.

The chain couples TRBV7-9 to TRBJ1-1. CDR1 is SEHNR, CDR2 FQNEAQ, per germline (reference sequence). This CDR3 has 15 amino acids. This chain's CDR3 is CASRLIGGPNTEAFF.

This chain uses TRBV20-1 with TRBJ1-1; lacking DNA, the TRBD1 call made by TCRdb goes unchecked. The CDR3 runs 14 residues. Germline V CDR1 and CDR2: DFQATT, SNEGSKA (reference sequence). This CDR3 reads CSAGGRGTLTEAFF.

The rearrangement uses TRBV5-6 and TRBJ2-2. Germline values: CDR1 SGHDT, CDR2 YYEEEE. The CDR3 extends over 14 amino acids. The CDR3 here is CASSQRIFSGELFF.

V usage is TRBV29-1 and J usage is TRBJ1-1; the TCRdb call, TRBD1, lacks DNA for checking. This CDR3 is 14 amino acids long. Germline V gene data show CDR1 as SQVTM and CDR2 as ANQGSEA. This CDR3 reads CSVAPGQGRTEAFF.

V gene TRBV12-3 or TRBV12-4 combines with J gene TRBJ2-1; TCRdb indicates TRBD2, and absent DNA this call remains unverified. There are 15 residues in the CDR3. This chain's CDR3 is CASISPRGAWNEQFF.

The rearrangement joins TRBV10-1 to TRBJ2-7; absent DNA, TCRdb's TRBD2 call cannot be checked. The CDR3 has 12 residues. CDR1 WNHNN and CDR2 SYGVQD come from the germline V gene (reference sequence). This CDR3 is CAGLNRVYEQYF.

V is TRBV29-1 and J is TRBJ1-1. Looked up from germline, CDR1 is SQVTM and CDR2 is ANQGSEA. CDR3 size: 12 residues. The CDR3 protein is CSAELQNTEAFF.

The V and J genes are TRBV19 and TRBJ2-2; TCRdb gives TRBD1 as the D gene, but with no DNA this cannot be confirmed. The germline CDR1 and CDR2 sequences are LNHDA and SQIVND (reference sequence). The CDR3 is 16 residues long. The CDR3 region is CASSLLPGQGTGELFF.

The V gene is TRBV2, the J gene TRBJ1-1. CDR1 and CDR2 (germline): SNHLY, FYNNEI. The CDR3 sequence is 12 residues long. The CDR3 reads CASSESDAEAFF.

The CDR3 loop reads CASSLVDTQYF. The chain combines TRBV12-3 or TRBV12-4 with TRBJ2-3. This CDR3 is 11 amino acids long.

This chain's CDR3 is CATSDQDRREQYF. V usage is TRBV15 and J usage is TRBJ2-7; the TCRdb D gene call, TRBD1, has no DNA to confirm it. CDR1 is LNHNV and CDR2 is YYDKDF in the germline V gene (reference sequence). The CDR3 extends over 13 amino acids.

This sequence joins TRBV25-1 and TRBJ2-4; without DNA, the TCRdb call of TRBD1 cannot be checked. This CDR3 contains 13 residues. The germline V gene has CDR1 MGHDK and CDR2 SYGVNS. The CDR3 sequence is CASSATGVNIQYF.

V gene TRBV11-3 combines with J gene TRBJ1-1; TCRdb's assignment of TRBD1 cannot be checked, as there is no DNA. From germline, CDR1 is SGHNT and CDR2 YENEEA. The length of the CDR3 is 15 residues. The chain's CDR3 is CASSQIVQANTEAFF. Full variable domain (remainder filled in from reference TRBV11-3 and TRBJ1-1): EAGVVQSPRYKIIEKKQPVAFWCNPISGHNTLYWYLQNLGQGPELLIRYENEEAVDDSQLPKDRFSAERLKGVDSTLKIQPAELGDSAVYLCASSQIVQANTEAFFGQGTRLTVV.

The chain combines TRBV6-6 with TRBJ2-7; TCRdb's D call, TRBD1, is unchecked because there is no DNA. This CDR3 is built from 16 residues. CDR1 is MNHNY and CDR2 is SVGAGI in the germline V gene (reference sequence). The CDR3 sequence: CASNPNVGTGPLEQYF.

The V gene is TRBV24-1, the J gene TRBJ2-2; the TRBD1 assignment by TCRdb is unverifiable without DNA. The CDR3 is made up of 13 amino acids. Germline V CDR1 and CDR2: KGHDR, SFDVKD. This CDR3 is CATRGTKAGELFF.

V usage is TRBV13 and J usage is TRBJ2-3; the TCRdb D gene call, TRBD1, has no DNA to confirm it. Germline CDR1 and CDR2: PRHDT and FYEKMQ (reference sequence). The CDR3 spans 16 residues. The CDR3 loop reads CASSLGSGSRTDTQYF.

The CDR3 is CSARDTRGGNEQFF. This sequence joins TRBV20-1 and TRBJ2-1; TCRdb returns TRBD1, unconfirmable since there is no DNA. Germline CDR1 is DFQATT and CDR2 is SNEGSKA (reference sequence). CDR3 length equals 14 residues.

The V and J genes are TRBV24-1 and TRBJ2-7; lacking DNA, the TRBD1 call made by TCRdb goes unchecked. The CDR3 is made up of 14 amino acids. The germline gives CDR1 KGHDR, CDR2 SFDVKD. The CDR3 reads CATSDGTRPYEQYF.

V usage is TRBV5-5 and J usage is TRBJ2-7; TCRdb designates TRBD1, a call that cannot be tested without DNA. Germline CDR1 reads SGHKS; CDR2 reads YYEKEE (reference sequence). The CDR3 length is 13 residues. CDR3 sequence reads: CASSDFVQYEQYF.